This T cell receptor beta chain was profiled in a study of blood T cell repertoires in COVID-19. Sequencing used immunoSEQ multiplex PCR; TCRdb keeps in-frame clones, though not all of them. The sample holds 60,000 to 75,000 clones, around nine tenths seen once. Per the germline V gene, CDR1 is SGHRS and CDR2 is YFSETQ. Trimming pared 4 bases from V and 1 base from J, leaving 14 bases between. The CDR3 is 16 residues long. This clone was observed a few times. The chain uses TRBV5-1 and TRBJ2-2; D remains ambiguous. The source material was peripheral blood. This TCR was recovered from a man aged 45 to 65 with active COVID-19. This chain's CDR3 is CASSPATFKNTGELFF. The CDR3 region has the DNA TGCGCCAGCAGCCCCGCGACTTTTAAGAACACCGGGGAGCTGTTTTTT.